This T cell receptor beta chain was recorded in a study of shared clonotypes between healthy human individuals. The study's findings and limits: Owing to a small donor count, the genetic and exposure-history diversity represented was limited. Clonotypes shared by all four donors outscored non-shared clonotypes in generation probability.

Details on this clone: Its antigen is not identified.

CDR3 size: 18 residues. CDR1 and CDR2 (germline): MNHNS, SASEGT. V was shortened by 2 bases and J by 0 bases, with 18 bases between the two germline ends. The method was immunoSEQ multiplex PCR; TCRdb's version includes in-frame clones alone and lacks a portion of them. The data hold some 2.3 million clones, with 80% to 95% observed a single time. The origin of this receptor is a man aged 18 to 30 in good health. Some clones in this sample may be carry-over from other donors' samples. Material: naive CD4+ T cells from PBMCs. Noted subset: CD45RA+ positively selected. The V call is TRBV6-1, the J call TRBJ2-3; possible D gene TRBD1, 5 bases. The CDR3 nucleotides read TGTGCCAGCAGTGAACGGGCGGAAACAGGAACTAGCACAGATACGCAGTATTTT. Translating gives CASSERAETGTSTDTQYF.